The 13 T cell receptor beta chains reported below all come from one sample, sequenced in a study of patients and donors after allogeneic stem cell transplantation. MiXCR was run by TCRdb on the RT-PCR reads, yielding one entry per CDR3 protein. The table includes over 350,000 distinct CDR3 sequences, under 20% detected once. Sequenced material: blood, either unsorted or a sorted T cell fraction (not recorded which). Receptors originate from a human donor who was either an allogeneic HSCT recipient or a stem cell or donor lymphocyte infusion donor (not recorded which). It is not recorded whose cells these are; they may come from a transplant donor.

The chain joins TRBV4-3 to TRBJ1-2; 10 bases match TRBD1. This CDR3 has 18 residues. The J segment lost 7 bases and the V segment lost 0 bases, leaving 14 bases of the junction unmatched. CDR1 and CDR2 from the germline V gene are LGHNA and YSLEER. The CDR3 protein is CASSQDLSPGQGYGGYTF. The DNA for the CDR3 is TGCGCCAGCAGCCAAGATCTGTCGCCGGGACAGGGGTATGGTGGCTACACCTTC.

This clonotype was seen a few times. The CDR3 region is CASSLRQGDGYTF. The CDR3 bases are TGTGCCAGCTCACTACGACAGGGAGATGGCTACACCTTC. J is TRBJ1-2 and V is TRBV18; 7 bases fit TRBD1. The germline CDR1 and CDR2 sequences are KGHSH and LQKENI. The junction had 5 bases not matched to a gene; V was cut back by 4 bases and J by 6 bases. The CDR3 covers 13 residues.

This clonotype has just a few counts. The chain combines TRBV7-9 with TRBJ2-1; TRBD2 matches at 10 bases. Per germline, CDR1 SEHNR and CDR2 FQNEAQ (reference sequence). V lost 4 bases to trimming and J lost 6 bases; unmatched junction nucleotides: 3. The length of the CDR3 is 14 residues. In DNA form, the CDR3 reads TGTGCCAGCAGCTCTAGCGGGAGTGCCAATGAGCAGTTCTTC. Its protein product is CASSSSGSANEQFF.

The chain couples TRBV3-1 to TRBJ1-1; D possibly corresponds to TRBD1 (6 bases). The germline CDR1 and CDR2 sequences are LGHDT and YNNKEL (reference sequence). The CDR3 runs 17 residues. V was shortened by 0 bases and J by 3 bases, with 17 bases between the two germline ends. The CDR3 sequence: CASSQEVKGGFDTEAFF. Written as DNA, the CDR3 is TGTGCCAGCAGCCAAGAAGTAAAGGGGGGATTTGACACTGAAGCTTTCTTT.

This clonotype was picked up many times. This chain links TRBV5-1 with TRBJ1-1; D possibly corresponds to TRBD1 (6 bases). The CDR3 length is 14 residues. Germline V gives CDR1 SGHRS, CDR2 YFSETQ. Deletions cut 2 bases from V and 1 base from J, with 9 bases between. CDR3 DNA: TGCGCCAGCAGCTTCAGGGGACCGAACACTGAAGCTTTCTTT. Its translation: CASSFRGPNTEAFF.

The gene calls are TRBV11-3 and TRBJ2-1, with 8 positions matching TRBD2. CDR1 is SGHNT and CDR2 is YENEEA in the germline V gene. V lost 4 bases, J lost 3 bases, and 8 bases stayed unmatched. The CDR3 sequence is 16 residues long. DNA for the CDR3: TGTGCCAGCAGCTCGCTAAGCGGGAGAGGCTACAATGAGCAGTTCTTC. This sequence encodes CASSSLSGRGYNEQFF.

The rearrangement uses TRBV4-3 and TRBJ1-2, with 7 nucleotides matching TRBD1. Germline trimming cut 0 bases from V and 3 bases from J; bases unmatched to any gene: 4. The CDR3 consists of 15 residues. CDR1 and CDR2 (germline): LGHNA, YSLEER. CDR3 protein: CASSQEGDRDYGYTF. Here the CDR3 DNA reads TGCGCCAGCAGCCAAGAAGGAGACAGGGACTATGGCTACACCTTC.

This clonotype was seen only a few times. V gene TRBV20-1 combines with J gene TRBJ1-6, with D possibly TRBD1 on 5 matching bases. This CDR3 has 15 residues. V lost 5 bases and J 5 bases, leaving 16 bases between the germline ends. CDR1 is DFQATT and CDR2 is SNEGSKA in the germline V gene (reference sequence). CDR3 in amino acids: CSAFPGLRDNSPLHF. In DNA form, the CDR3 reads TGCAGTGCTTTTCCAGGTCTCAGGGATAATTCACCCCTCCACTTT.

The gene calls are TRBV20-1 and TRBJ2-7, with 12 bases fitting TRBD2. With V trimmed by 1 base and J by 3 bases, 7 bases remained unmatched. The CDR3 covers 16 residues. Per germline, CDR1 DFQATT and CDR2 SNEGSKA (reference sequence). CDR3 DNA sequence: TGCAGTGCTAGAGCCCCGACTAGCGGGAGATTCTACGAGCAGTACTTC. Amino acids: CSARAPTSGRFYEQYF.

CDR3 loop: CASSPTTSLETQYF. The CDR3 region has the DNA TGCGCCAGCAGCCCCACGACTAGCCTAGAGACCCAGTACTTC. The rearrangement links TRBV5-1 to TRBJ2-5; 7 bases align to TRBD2. Germline assignment: CDR1 SGHRS and CDR2 YFSETQ. Losses at the gene ends were 4 bases for V and 4 bases for J; bases not matched to a gene: 7. There are 14 residues in the CDR3.

J is TRBJ2-7 and V is TRBV10-3; no definite D call. The CDR3 consists of 13 residues. Germline assignment: CDR1 ENHRY and CDR2 SYGVKD. Deletions cut 7 bases from V and 1 base from J, with 11 bases between. CDR3 region: CAINDRGSYEQYF. CDR3 bases: TGTGCCATCAACGATCGCGGATCCTACGAGCAGTACTTC.

The rearrangement uses TRBV4-3 and TRBJ2-7; no firm D call. The V end lost 1 base, the J end lost 5 bases, and 15 bases lay between the germline ends. CDR1 LGHNA and CDR2 YSLEER come from the germline V gene. This CDR3 region has 15 residues. CDR3 in DNA: TGCGCCAGCAGCCAAGGCATCCACCTTGGCGACGAGCAGTACTTC. It translates to CASSQGIHLGDEQYF.

The CDR3: CASSQVATQYF. The CDR3 nucleotides read TGTGCCAGCAGCCAAGTTGCCACGCAGTATTTT. The V gene is TRBV14, the J gene TRBJ2-3; D uncertain. Trimming shortened V by 1 base and J by 9 bases, and 5 bases separated the two germline ends. The CDR3 has 11 residues. The germline V gene encodes CDR1 SGHDN and CDR2 FVKESK.